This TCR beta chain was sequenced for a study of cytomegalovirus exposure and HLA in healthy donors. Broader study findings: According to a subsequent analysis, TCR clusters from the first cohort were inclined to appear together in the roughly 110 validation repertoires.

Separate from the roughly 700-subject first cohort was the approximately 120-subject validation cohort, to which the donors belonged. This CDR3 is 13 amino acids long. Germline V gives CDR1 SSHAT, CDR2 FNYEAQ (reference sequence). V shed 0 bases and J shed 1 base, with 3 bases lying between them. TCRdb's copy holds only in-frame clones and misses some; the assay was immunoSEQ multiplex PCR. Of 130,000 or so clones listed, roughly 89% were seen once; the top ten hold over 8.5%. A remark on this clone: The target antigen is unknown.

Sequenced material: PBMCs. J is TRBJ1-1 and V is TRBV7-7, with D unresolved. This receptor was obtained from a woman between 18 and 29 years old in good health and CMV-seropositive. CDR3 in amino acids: CASSLARNTEAFF. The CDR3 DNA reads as TGTGCCAGCAGCTTAGCGAGGAACACTGAAGCTTTCTTT. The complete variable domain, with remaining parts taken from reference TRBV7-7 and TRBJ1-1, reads GAGVSQSPRYKVTKRGQDVTLRCDPISSHATLYWYQQALGQGPEFLTYFNYEAQPDKSGLPSDRFSAERPEGSISTLTIQRTEQRDSAMYRCASSLARNTEAFFGQGTRLTVV.